Detailed here is one T cell receptor beta chain. What this receptor recognizes is not known. No quality values exist for individual bases; no much larger clone is one base distant. Each collaborating institution followed its own protocols to collect whole blood in K2EDTA tubes. For TCRbeta analysis, collaborators shipped samples as frozen whole blood, isolated PBMCs, or DNA extracted from either of those sample types. These data are taken from a study of blood T cell repertoires in COVID-19 (dated by TCRdb to 2018 to 2021). Describing the broader study: Collaborator samples came from the United States, Italy and Spain and covered acute and convalescent phases of COVID-19. HLA class I and class II types, where available, came from metadata supplied by the sample provider rather than from assay-based typing. The material from the prospective study consisted of cDNA or gDNA derived from T cells, B-cell-depleted T cells, or PBMCs. Samples were obtained from the ongoing ImmuneRACE study (first 160 participants) and from 950 to 1,500 subjects provided by 6 global collaborators. The dataset comprised deeply sampled blood TCRbeta repertoires from subjects exposed to, actively infected with, or recovered from COVID-19. Sample metadata almost always included a de-identified subject ID, COVID-19 status, age in years and sex. A freely available public database, intended as a resource for researchers studying the immune response to SARS-CoV-2, is where the repertoires were released.

The immunoSEQ Assay, a bias-controlled multiplex PCR, was used to amplify TCRbeta CDR3 regions from genomic DNA. Per the authors' processing: Within the assay, amplification of reference gene primers was used to estimate how many nucleated cells each sample contained. To quantify the absolute abundance of each unique TCRbeta CDR3 rearrangement, sequence reads were collapsed and filtered. For each sample, productive Simpson clonality was calculated as the square root of Simpson's diversity index across productive rearrangements. In its TCRdb copy, this immuneACCESS table keeps in-frame sequences only and misses some clones. Where compared with another copy, unresolved V genes explain less than half of these, and the others have no known cause. The V and J calls and the clone size are those of that table, but D and trimming were determined from the DNA. This sample has around 620,000 clones in its table, and approximately 90% of those were observed once. Of the sample, roughly 0.25% falls within the top ten clones.

The research as a whole found: The amount of clinical and demographic metadata varied by source and participant and was provided uncurated.

Trimming leaves V shorter by 1 base and J shorter by 3 bases, with the junction holding 7 bases beyond the gene matches. In the germline V gene, CDR1 corresponds to LGHNA and CDR2 to YSLEER. There are 17 amino acids in the CDR3, from cysteine to phenylalanine inclusive. Of the read, only the CDR3 DNA is kept; its 51 bases are in frame from base 1. The sequenced material came from peripheral blood. This chain joins TRBV4-3 to TRBJ2-1; TRBD1 lines up with 9 middle nucleotides. This sequence originates from a woman younger than 35 with acute or convalescent COVID-19. The CDR3 protein: CASSQGGRGQGYNEQFF. The bases read TGCGCCAGCAGCCAAGGGGGCCGGGGACAGGGCTACAATGAGCAGTTCTTC.